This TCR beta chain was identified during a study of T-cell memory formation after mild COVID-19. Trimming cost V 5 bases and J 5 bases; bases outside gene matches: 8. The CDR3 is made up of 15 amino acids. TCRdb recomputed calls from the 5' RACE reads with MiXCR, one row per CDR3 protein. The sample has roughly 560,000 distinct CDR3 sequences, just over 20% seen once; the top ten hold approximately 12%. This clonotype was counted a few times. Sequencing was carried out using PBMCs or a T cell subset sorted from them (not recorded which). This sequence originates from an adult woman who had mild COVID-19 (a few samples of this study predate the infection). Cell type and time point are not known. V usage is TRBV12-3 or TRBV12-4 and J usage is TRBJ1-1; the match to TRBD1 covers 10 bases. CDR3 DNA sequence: TGTGCCAGCAGTACAACCGGGACAGGGGTAACTGAAGCTTTCTTT. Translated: CASSTTGTGVTEAFF.